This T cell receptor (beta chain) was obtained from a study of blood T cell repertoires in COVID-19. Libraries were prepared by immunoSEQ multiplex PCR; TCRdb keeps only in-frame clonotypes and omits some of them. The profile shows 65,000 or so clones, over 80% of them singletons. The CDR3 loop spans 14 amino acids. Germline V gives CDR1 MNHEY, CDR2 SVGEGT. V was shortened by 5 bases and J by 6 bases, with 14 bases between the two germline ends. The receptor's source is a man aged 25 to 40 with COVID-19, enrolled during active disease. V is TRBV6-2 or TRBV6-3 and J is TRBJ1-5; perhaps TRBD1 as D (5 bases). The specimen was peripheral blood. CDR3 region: CASSTRTTGQPQHF. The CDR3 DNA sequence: TGTGCCAGCAGTACCCGGACAACGGGTCAGCCCCAGCATTTT.